In this sample, the clone carrying this T cell receptor (beta chain) turned up a few times. Its antigen is not identified. This sample is part of a study of T cells in Graves' hyperthyroidism and ophthalmopathy. Overall study results and limits: Appearing also in blood were most of the thyroid clonotypes expanded above 0.001.

It was RNA transcripts that yielded the amplified TCR beta CDR3 regions. The study used the HTBI primer set for a first-round RT-PCR of the TCR CDR3. TCRdb fed the multiplex PCR reads into MiXCR, producing one record per CDR3 protein. The table shows about 400,000 distinct CDR3 sequences, with about 15% occurring only once. Fresh 10 ml peripheral blood yielded PBMCs. Source material: blood. This TCR came from a woman younger than 45 with Graves' hyperthyroidism.

This chain's CDR3 is CASSSKRHEQFF. The CDR3 DNA sequence: TGTGCCAGCAGTTCAAAGAGACATGAGCAGTTCTTC. The gene calls are TRBV6-2 or TRBV6-3 and TRBJ2-1; the D is unclear. Trimming stripped 4 bases from V and 8 bases from J, with 9 bases between. The CDR3 has 12 residues. Germline CDR1 and CDR2: MNHEY and SVGEGT.